This note documents a single TCR beta chain sequence. Germline CDR1 and CDR2: SQVTM and ANQGSEA. After removal of 1 base from V and 8 bases from J, the junction contained 5 bases not matched to a gene. CDR3 size: 13 residues. These data are taken from a study of cytomegalovirus exposure and HLA in healthy donors. Produced via immunoSEQ multiplex PCR; TCRdb's table is partial and in-frame only. Of roughly 150,000 clones listed, 70% to 90% were seen once; the top ten hold around 3%. The TCR originated in a young man in good health and CMV-seronegative. The material sequenced was PBMCs. The chain recombines TRBV29-1 with TRBJ1-2; 9 nucleotides agree with TRBD1. The CDR3 DNA sequence: TGCAGCGTTGAAGGTGGGACAGGGAACGGCTACACCTTC. Protein: CSVEGGTGNGYTF.